The next 27 T cell receptor delta chains were all read from a single sample in a study of Vδ1+ human thymocytes. Study results and limitations: Thymic TRG and TRD repertoires appeared highly polyclonal.

These TCRs' antigens remain unknown. Sequences come from RNA converted to cDNA by reverse transcription. CDR3 amplicons came from multiplex PCR with pooled V-gene forward and constant-region reverse primers. TCRdb reanalysed the multiplex PCR reads with CATT. The table records about 25,000 delta-chain clones, around 28% of them present only once. Sequencing was carried out using Vdelta1+ gamma-delta thymocytes from the thymus. Regarding subset: FACS-sorted CD3+ TCRalphabeta- TCRVdelta1+ TCRVdelta2- thymocytes. Receptors were obtained from a boy in the first two years of life who had congenital heart surgery.

This clone was detected a few times. The chain couples TRDV1 to TRDJ1, with TRDD2 matching 9 bases. Germline CDR1 and CDR2: TSWWSYY and QGS. Germline trimming cut 3 bases from V and 4 bases from J; bases unmatched to any gene: 27. The CDR3 totals 22 residues. For the CDR3, the DNA is TGTGCTCTTGGGGAGTACTCGCCGCCTTCCTACGCGTCTGAGCCATCTATCGATAAACTCATCTTT. Protein sequence: CALGEYSPPSYASEPSIDKLIF.

This clone counts as medium-sized. The gene calls are TRDV3 and TRDJ2, with 8 nucleotides matching TRDD2. The CDR3 totals 16 residues. CDR1 and CDR2 (germline): TVYSNPD, GDNSRS (reference sequence). The V and J ends lost 1 base and 6 bases, in that order; junction bases with no gene match: 13. The CDR3 coding sequence is TGTGCCTTTACTTCCTACTGTACTGGGACACCAGCACAACTCTTCTTT. Translation: CAFTSYCTGTPAQLFF.

Concerning this clone itself: A junction boundary mismatches the germline segment, possibly from a read error. This chain connects TRDV1 to TRDJ1, with 11 bases matching TRDD3. Germline assignment: CDR1 TSWWSYY and CDR2 QGS. This CDR3 has 26 amino acids. The CDR3 nucleotides read TGTGCTCTTGGGGAACCCTCGTCGAAAAGGATCTGGGGGATACCGTCGGTCCCCTCGTACACCGATAAACCCATCTTT. It specifies CALGEPSSKRIWGIPSVPSYTDKPIF.

This clone has only a few counts. V is TRDV1 and J is TRDJ1; a possible D gene is TRDD3 (5 bases). The V gene's germline CDR1 is TSWWSYY and CDR2 QGS. The CDR3 contains 12 residues. V shed 2 bases and J shed 10 bases, with 11 bases lying between them. CDR3 nucleotides: TGTGCTCTTGGGGAAATGAGGGGGGGACTCATCTTT. Translation gives CALGEMRGGLIF.

The rearrangement uses TRDV1 and TRDJ1; D could derive from TRDD2 or TRDD3 (5 bases each). The ends were cut back, 0 bases at V and 1 base at J, with 33 bases in the middle. Germline CDR1 TSWWSYY, CDR2 QGS. The CDR3 is made up of 23 amino acids. CDR3 amino acids: CALGELIASLMGGEVSSTDKLIF. CDR3 bases: TGTGCTCTTGGGGAACTAATCGCTTCCCTAATGGGCGGGGAAGTGAGTAGCACCGATAAACTCATCTTT.

This clone was found many times. The same CDR3 can be traced to other DNA sequences in this sample. The genes are TRDV1 and TRDJ1, with 10 nucleotides matching TRDD3. Losses at the gene ends were 0 bases for V and 0 bases for J; bases not matched to a gene: 16. The CDR3 is made up of 21 amino acids. Germline V lookup: CDR1 TSWWSYY, CDR2 QGS. The CDR3 DNA sequence: TGTGCTCTTGGGGAACTACCCTTTACCAGCGGGGGATACGACAACACCGATAAACTCATCTTT. This sequence encodes CALGELPFTSGGYDNTDKLIF.

This clone was detected a few times. V and J are TRDV1 and TRDJ1; 8 positions agree with TRDD3. The CDR3 length is 18 residues. CDR1 and CDR2 (germline): TSWWSYY, QGS. V was clipped by 4 bases and J by 0 bases; unmatched bases: 13. This chain's CDR3 is CALGAHDQAGGHTDKLIF. The CDR3 DNA is TGTGCTCTTGGGGCACATGACCAGGCTGGGGGACACACCGATAAACTCATCTTT.

On this clone: Other DNA sequences in this specimen translate into the identical CDR3. This rearrangement joins TRDV1 to TRDJ1, with TRDD2 as a possible D gene (5 bases). Per the germline V gene, CDR1 is TSWWSYY and CDR2 is QGS. The CDR3 length is 20 residues. V was cut by 0 bases and J by 0 bases, with 23 bases left in between. The CDR3 here is CALGELPNGLPHPDTDKLIF. The DNA of the CDR3 is TGTGCTCTTGGGGAACTCCCAAATGGCCTACCACACCCCGACACCGATAAACTCATCTTT.

In its sample, this clone ranks as medium-sized. This chain uses TRDV1 with TRDJ1; 12 bases are shared with TRDD3. Trimming took 0 bases from V and 8 from J; bases not matched to a gene: 19. Germline assignment: CDR1 TSWWSYY and CDR2 QGS. The CDR3 runs 20 residues. CDR3 protein: CALGELGLRRYWGIQKKLIF. CDR3 sequence (DNA): TGTGCTCTTGGGGAACTCGGCCTTCGCCGTTACTGGGGGATACAAAAGAAACTCATCTTT.

This clone counts as medium-sized. This sequence joins TRDV1 and TRDJ1; TRDD3 matches at 11 bases. Germline V gives CDR1 TSWWSYY, CDR2 QGS. This CDR3 is built from 18 residues. The V gene end was trimmed by 0 bases and the J gene end by 2 bases; junction bases not matched to a gene: 8. In nucleotides, the CDR3 is TGTGCTCTTGGGGAACTAAATCAGGACTGGGGGATAACCGATAAACTCATCTTT. Amino acids: CALGELNQDWGITDKLIF.

The rearrangement joins TRDV1 to TRDJ1; TRDD2 matches at 9 bases. Germline loops: CDR1 TSWWSYY, CDR2 QGS. CDR3 length equals 23 residues. V lost 0 bases to trimming and J lost 1 base; unmatched junction nucleotides: 24. The chain's CDR3 is CALGELRPSYDSGGDLCTDKLIF. Written as DNA, the CDR3 is TGTGCTCTTGGGGAACTGAGGCCTTCCTACGACTCGGGGGGGGATTTATGCACCGATAAACTCATCTTT.

This clone was observed a handful of times. The J gene is TRDJ1, the V gene TRDV1; 9 bases are a match to TRDD3. Losses at the gene ends were 0 bases for V and 3 bases for J; bases not matched to a gene: 11. CDR1 is TSWWSYY and CDR2 is QGS in the germline V gene. The CDR3 extends over 18 amino acids. CDR3 nucleotides: TGTGCTCTTGGGGAACTAAGAGCTGGGGGATTTTTGGCCGATAAACTCATCTTT. This gives the protein CALGELRAGGFLADKLIF.

The gene calls are TRDV1 and TRDJ1; 13 positions agree with TRDD3. With V trimmed by 4 bases and J by 3 bases, 32 bases remained unmatched. This CDR3 is built from 25 residues. CDR1 TSWWSYY and CDR2 QGS come from the germline V gene. CDR3: CALGGTEEVPTWGSHWGIRPDKLIF. DNA of the CDR3: TGTGCTCTTGGGGGAACCGAGGAGGTTCCTACGTGGGGCAGCCACTGGGGGATACGCCCCGATAAACTCATCTTT.

This clone turned up a few times. The chain employs TRDV1 and TRDJ1; D possibly corresponds to TRDD3 (6 bases). V was cut by 5 bases and J by 4 bases, with 14 bases left in between. The CDR3 covers 14 residues. Germline CDR1 is TSWWSYY and CDR2 is QGS. Here the CDR3 reads CALGKIGGVDKLIF. The CDR3 nucleotides read TGTGCTCTTGGGAAAATTGGGGGGGTCGATAAACTCATCTTT.

The V call is TRDV1, the J call TRDJ1, with 8 bases matching TRDD3. Germline assignment: CDR1 TSWWSYY and CDR2 QGS. With 2 bases clipped from V and 5 bases from J, the junction kept 25 bases outside the gene matches. The CDR3 spans 21 residues. The CDR3 spells CALGEGHYYRGIVFDRDKLIF. In DNA form, the CDR3 reads TGTGCTCTTGGGGAAGGGCACTACTACAGGGGGATAGTCTTCGATAGGGATAAACTCATCTTT.

This chain links TRDV1 with TRDJ1; 10 bases align to TRDD3. CDR3 length: 22 residues. V shed 3 bases, J shed 1 base, and the junction held 23 bases outside the gene matches. Per the germline V gene, CDR1 is TSWWSYY and CDR2 is QGS. The CDR3 reads CALGDPLPGLYWGIQSTDKLIF. The DNA of the CDR3 is TGTGCTCTTGGGGACCCTCTTCCAGGTTTGTACTGGGGGATCCAGTCCACCGATAAACTCATCTTT.

The genes are TRDV1 and TRDJ1; a possible D gene is TRDD3 (8 bases). The CDR3 totals 20 residues. Germline CDR1 TSWWSYY, CDR2 QGS. Between the trimmed V and J ends, which lost 2 bases and 3 bases, there was a span of 28 bases. Here the CDR3 reads CALGEGLPKLGAGGSDKLIF. As DNA, the CDR3 is TGTGCTCTTGGGGAAGGACTTCCTAAACTGGGGGCGGGGGGGTCCGATAAACTCATCTTT.

This clone appeared a few times. This chain links TRDV1 with TRDJ1, with TRDD3 matching 8 bases. V was clipped by 2 bases and J by 0 bases; unmatched bases: 17. The CDR3 is made up of 20 amino acids. Germline CDR1 and CDR2: TSWWSYY and QGS. The CDR3 nucleotides read TGTGCTCTTGGGGAAACCGATGTACTGGGGGGATGGCGGTACACCGATAAACTCATCTTT. This codes for CALGETDVLGGWRYTDKLIF.

The V and J genes are TRDV1 and TRDJ1; D is uncertain. Trimming took 2 bases from V and 8 from J, leaving 9 bases between them. The germline gives CDR1 TSWWSYY, CDR2 QGS. The CDR3 length is 12 residues. CDR3 sequence (DNA): TGTGCTCTTGGGGAAGGGCGAGGGAAACTCATCTTT. The encoded protein is CALGEGRGKLIF.

This clone has only one observation. A read error is likely here: a far larger clone is one base away. The sample has other DNA sequences that encode this CDR3 too. This chain joins TRDV2 and TRDJ3; TRDD3 agrees at 9 bases. V dropped 5 bases and J dropped 0; count of bases not matched to a gene: 10. The CDR3 spans 19 residues. In germline, CDR1 is GEAIGNYY, CDR2 EKD. CDR3 sequence reads: CACAWYWGTPSWDTRQMFF. CDR3 DNA: TGTGCCTGTGCCTGGTACTGGGGGACCCCCTCCTGGGACACCCGACAGATGTTTTTC.

This clone was counted between two and nine times. The chain links TRDV1 to TRDJ1; no definite D call. Germline V CDR1 and CDR2: TSWWSYY, QGS. V was pared by 1 base and J by 2 bases, with 17 bases between. The CDR3 length is 17 residues. CDR3 bases: TGTGCTCTTGGGGAACGGCCGCCCCAGAGAGGAACCGATAAACTCATCTTT. Its protein product is CALGERPPQRGTDKLIF.

This clone has only a few counts. The J gene is TRDJ1, the V gene TRDV1, with D uncertain. Trimming removed 3 bases from V and 0 bases from J, with 17 bases in between. The CDR3 has 17 amino acids. CDR1 and CDR2 from the germline V gene are TSWWSYY and QGS. DNA for the CDR3: TGTGCTCTTGGGGACAAATTCCCCACCTCATACACCGATAAACTCATCTTT. This codes for CALGDKFPTSYTDKLIF.

This clone came up a few times. The chain joins TRDV1 to TRDJ1; D perhaps matches TRDD3 (6 bases). The CDR3 totals 18 residues. Per germline, CDR1 TSWWSYY and CDR2 QGS. V lost 1 base to trimming and J lost 4 bases, with 22 bases between them. CDR3 DNA sequence: TGTGCTCTTGGGGAACCGTTGGGGGTACCGCAGCGTAACGATAAACTCATCTTT. Amino acids: CALGEPLGVPQRNDKLIF.

About this clone: A single base separates this from a much larger clone, so it may be a read error. The rearrangement uses TRDV1 and TRDJ1; 11 positions agree with TRDD3. This CDR3 has 18 amino acids. Unmatched junction bases numbered 14, after V lost 3 bases and J lost 5 bases. From germline, CDR1 is TSWWSYY and CDR2 QGS. CDR3 sequence: CALGDRMGDTLNSDKLIF. The CDR3 nucleotides are TGTGCTCTTGGGGACCGGATGGGGGATACGCTTAATTCTGATAAACTCATCTTT.

V and J are TRDV1 and TRDJ1, with 8 bases fitting TRDD3. Germline CDR1 and CDR2: TSWWSYY and QGS. With 1 base clipped from V and 0 bases from J, the junction kept 19 bases outside the gene matches. CDR3 length: 21 amino acids. The CDR3 loop is CALGEPYRRLTGGPYTDKLIF. The CDR3 DNA is TGTGCTCTTGGGGAACCCTATAGGCGCTTGACTGGGGGTCCGTACACCGATAAACTCATCTTT.

A remark on this clone: The same CDR3 also results from other DNA sequences found in this sample. The rearrangement joins TRDV1 to TRDJ1; tentative D call: TRDD2 (6 bases). This CDR3 is 18 amino acids long. Germline-derived CDR1 and CDR2 are TSWWSYY and QGS. V gave up 3 bases and J gave up 2 bases, with 22 bases separating them. The CDR3: CALGEPHPLSYDTDKLIF. The CDR3, as DNA: TGTGCTCTTGGGGAGCCTCACCCCCTCTCCTACGATACCGATAAACTCATCTTT.

By sample share, this clone is medium-sized. The chain employs TRDV1 and TRDJ1; D unclear. The CDR3 length is 12 residues. The germline V gene encodes CDR1 TSWWSYY and CDR2 QGS. V lost 3 bases, J lost 1 base, and 3 bases lay in between. CDR3: CALGDPTDKLIF. Written as DNA, the CDR3 is TGTGCTCTTGGGGACCCCACCGATAAACTCATCTTT.